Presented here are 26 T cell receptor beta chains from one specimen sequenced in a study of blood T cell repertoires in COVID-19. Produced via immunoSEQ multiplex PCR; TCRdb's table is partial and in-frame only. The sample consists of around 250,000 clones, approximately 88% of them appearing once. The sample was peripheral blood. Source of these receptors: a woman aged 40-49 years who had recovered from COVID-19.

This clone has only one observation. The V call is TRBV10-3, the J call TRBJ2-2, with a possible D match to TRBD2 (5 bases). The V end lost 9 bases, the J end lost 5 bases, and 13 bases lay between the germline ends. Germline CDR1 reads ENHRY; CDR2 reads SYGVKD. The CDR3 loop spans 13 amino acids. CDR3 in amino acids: CAMGKAATGELFF. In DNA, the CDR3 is TGTGCCATGGGGAAAGCGGCTACCGGGGAGCTGTTTTTT.

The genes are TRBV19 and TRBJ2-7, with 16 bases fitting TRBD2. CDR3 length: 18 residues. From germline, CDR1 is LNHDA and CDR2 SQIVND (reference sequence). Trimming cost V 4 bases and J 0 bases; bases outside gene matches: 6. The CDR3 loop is CASSTGLAGGLSSYEQYF. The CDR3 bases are TGTGCCAGTAGTACGGGACTAGCGGGAGGGCTGAGCTCCTACGAGCAGTACTTC.

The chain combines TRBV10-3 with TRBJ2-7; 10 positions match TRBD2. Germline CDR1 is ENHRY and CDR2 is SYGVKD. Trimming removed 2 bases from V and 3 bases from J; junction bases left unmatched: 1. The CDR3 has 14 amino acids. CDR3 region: CAISETSGIYEQYF. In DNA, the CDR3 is TGTGCCATCAGTGAGACTAGCGGGATCTACGAGCAGTACTTC.

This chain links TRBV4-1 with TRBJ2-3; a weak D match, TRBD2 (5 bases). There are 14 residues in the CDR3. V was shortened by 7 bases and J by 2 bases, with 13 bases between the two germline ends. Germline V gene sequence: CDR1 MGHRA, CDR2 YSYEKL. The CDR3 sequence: CASTLSEYTDTQYF. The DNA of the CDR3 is TGCGCCAGCACCCTTAGCGAGTACACAGATACGCAGTATTTT.

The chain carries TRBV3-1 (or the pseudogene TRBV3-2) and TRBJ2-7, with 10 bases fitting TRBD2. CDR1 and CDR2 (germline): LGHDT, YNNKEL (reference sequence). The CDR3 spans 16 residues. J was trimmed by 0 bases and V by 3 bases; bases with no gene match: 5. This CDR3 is CASSQGTSASSYEQYF. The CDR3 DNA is TGTGCCAGCAGCCAGGGGACTAGCGCGAGCTCCTACGAGCAGTACTTC.

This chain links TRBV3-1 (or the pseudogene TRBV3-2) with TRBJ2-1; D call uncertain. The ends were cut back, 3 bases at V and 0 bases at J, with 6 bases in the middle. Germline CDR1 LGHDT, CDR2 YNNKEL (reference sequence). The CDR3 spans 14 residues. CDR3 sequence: CASSHPNSYNEQFF. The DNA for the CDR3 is TGTGCCAGCAGCCACCCTAACTCCTACAATGAGCAGTTCTTC.

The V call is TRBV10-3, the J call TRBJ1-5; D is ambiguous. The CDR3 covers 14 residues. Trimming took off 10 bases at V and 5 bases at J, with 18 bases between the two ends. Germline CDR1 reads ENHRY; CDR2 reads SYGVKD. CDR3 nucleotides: TGTGCCAGCAAGGCTATAGCCGAAGATCAGCCCCAGCATTTT. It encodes CASKAIAEDQPQHF.

CDR3 coding DNA: TGTGCCAGCAAACCGAGTTGGGGACAGGGCTACAATGAGCAGTTCTTC. Residues: CASKPSWGQGYNEQFF. The J gene is TRBJ2-1, the V gene TRBV28; 9 positions match TRBD1. Germline V CDR1 and CDR2: MDHEN, SYDVKM. The length of the CDR3 is 16 residues. The V segment lost 7 bases and the J segment 3 bases; nucleotides outside the gene matches: 10.

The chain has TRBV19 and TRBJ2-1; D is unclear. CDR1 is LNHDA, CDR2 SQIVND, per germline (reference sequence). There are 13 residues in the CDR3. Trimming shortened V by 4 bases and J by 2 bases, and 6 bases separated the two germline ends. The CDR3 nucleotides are TGTGCCAGTAGTAAGAGCGCCTACAATGAGCAGTTCTTC. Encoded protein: CASSKSAYNEQFF.

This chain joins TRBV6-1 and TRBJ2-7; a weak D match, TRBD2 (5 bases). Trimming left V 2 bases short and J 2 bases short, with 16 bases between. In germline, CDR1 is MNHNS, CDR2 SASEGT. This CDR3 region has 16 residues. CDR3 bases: TGTGCCAGCAGTGAATCTTATGGAGGCTGGACCTACGAGCAGTACTTC. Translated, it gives CASSESYGGWTYEQYF.

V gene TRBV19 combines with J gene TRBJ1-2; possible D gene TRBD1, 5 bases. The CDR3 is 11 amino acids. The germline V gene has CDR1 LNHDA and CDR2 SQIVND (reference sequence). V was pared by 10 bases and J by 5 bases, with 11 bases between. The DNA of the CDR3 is TGTGCCATCAGCGGGGGGTATGGCTACACCTTC. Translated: CAISGGYGYTF.

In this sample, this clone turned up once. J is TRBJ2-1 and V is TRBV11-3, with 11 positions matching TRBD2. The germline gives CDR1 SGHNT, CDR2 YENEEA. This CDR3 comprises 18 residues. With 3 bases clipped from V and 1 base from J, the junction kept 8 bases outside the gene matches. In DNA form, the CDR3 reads TGTGCCAGCAGCTTCGGGTCTAGCGGGAGGACATCCTACAATGAGCAGTTCTTC. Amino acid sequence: CASSFGSSGRTSYNEQFF.

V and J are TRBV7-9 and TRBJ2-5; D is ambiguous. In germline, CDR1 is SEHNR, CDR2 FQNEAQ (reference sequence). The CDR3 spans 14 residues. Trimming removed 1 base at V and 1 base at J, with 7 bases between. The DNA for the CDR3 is TGTGCCAGCAGCTTAGTCGGTAGCCAAGAGACCCAGTACTTC. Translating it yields CASSLVGSQETQYF.

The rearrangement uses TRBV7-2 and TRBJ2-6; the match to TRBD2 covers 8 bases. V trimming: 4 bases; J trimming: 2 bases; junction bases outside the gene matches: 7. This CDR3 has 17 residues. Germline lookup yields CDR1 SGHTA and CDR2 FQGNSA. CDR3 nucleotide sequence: TGTGCCAGCAGCTCCGGGGGGGGCTCCACTGGGGCCAACGTCCTGACTTTC. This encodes CASSSGGGSTGANVLTF.

CDR3 in DNA: TGTGCCAGCAGTTTCTCCGTCGCGGAGACGGTGAACACTGAAGCTTTCTTT. It yields the protein CASSFSVAETVNTEAFF. The genes are TRBV27 and TRBJ1-1; D is unresolved. The CDR3 has 17 residues. The ends were cut back, 3 bases at V and 0 bases at J, with 17 bases in the middle. The germline gives CDR1 MNHEY, CDR2 SMNVEV (reference sequence).

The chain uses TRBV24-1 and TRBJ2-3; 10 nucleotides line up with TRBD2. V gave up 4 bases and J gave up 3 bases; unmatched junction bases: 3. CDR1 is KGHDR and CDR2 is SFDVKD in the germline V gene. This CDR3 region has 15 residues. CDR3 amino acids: CATSDRTSGTDTQYF. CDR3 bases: TGTGCCACCAGTGACAGGACTAGCGGAACAGATACGCAGTATTTT.

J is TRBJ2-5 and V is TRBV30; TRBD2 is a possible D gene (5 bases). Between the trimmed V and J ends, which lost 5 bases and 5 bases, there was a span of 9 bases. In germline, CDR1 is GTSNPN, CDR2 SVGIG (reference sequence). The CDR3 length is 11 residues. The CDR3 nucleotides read TGTGCCTGGGAAACGGGGGAGACCCAGTACTTC. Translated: CAWETGETQYF.

CDR3 nucleotide sequence: TGTGCCACCAGCAGAGCCACAGGGTTCACCGGGGAGCTGTTTTTT. Protein sequence: CATSRATGFTGELFF. The V and J genes are TRBV15 and TRBJ2-2; TRBD1 is a possible D gene (6 bases). Germline CDR1 LNHNV, CDR2 YYDKDF (reference sequence). V lost 1 base to trimming and J lost 4 bases, with 10 bases between them. The CDR3 is 15 residues long.

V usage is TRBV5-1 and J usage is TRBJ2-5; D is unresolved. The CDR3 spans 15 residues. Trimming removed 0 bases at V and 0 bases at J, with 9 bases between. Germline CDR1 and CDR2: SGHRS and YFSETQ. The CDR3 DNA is TGCGCCAGCAGCTTGGGAACCCAGTACCAAGAGACCCAGTACTTC. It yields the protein CASSLGTQYQETQYF. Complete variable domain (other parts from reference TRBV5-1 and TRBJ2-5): KAGVTQTPRYLIKTRGQQVTLSCSPISGHRSVSWYQQTPGQGLQFLFEYFSETQRNKGNFPGRFSGRQFSNSRSEMNVSTLELGDSALYLCASSLGTQYQETQYFGPGTRLLVL.

CDR3 DNA sequence: TGTGCCAGCAGTACTCCCGGGAGGTACTCCTACGAGCAGTACTTC. It translates to CASSTPGRYSYEQYF. J is TRBJ2-7 and V is TRBV6-2 or TRBV6-3; 7 bases are shared with TRBD2. Germline CDR1 is MNHEY and CDR2 is SVGEGT. The ends lost 5 bases at V and 0 bases at J; junction bases unmatched: 7. This CDR3 has 15 residues.

The CDR3 sequence: CAWSVFGTASYEQYF. Here the CDR3 DNA reads TGTGCCTGGAGTGTATTCGGGACAGCCTCCTACGAGCAGTACTTC. The chain recombines TRBV30 with TRBJ2-7; 7 bases align to TRBD1. The length of the CDR3 is 15 residues. V was clipped by 0 bases and J by 0 bases; unmatched bases: 5. Germline CDR1 reads GTSNPN; CDR2 reads SVGIG (reference sequence).

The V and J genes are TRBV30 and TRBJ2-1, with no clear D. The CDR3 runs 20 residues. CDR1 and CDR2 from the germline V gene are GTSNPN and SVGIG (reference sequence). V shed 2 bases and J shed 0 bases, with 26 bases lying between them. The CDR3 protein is CAWSPIRRTTKPSSYNEQFF. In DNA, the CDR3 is TGTGCCTGGAGTCCCATTAGAAGAACTACTAAGCCCAGCTCCTACAATGAGCAGTTCTTC. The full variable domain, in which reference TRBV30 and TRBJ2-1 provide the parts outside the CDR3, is SQTIHQWPATLVQPVGSPLSLECTVEGTSNPNLYWYRQAAGRGLQLLFYSVGIGQISSEVPQNLSASRPQDRQFILSSKKLLLSDSGFYLCAWSPIRRTTKPSSYNEQFFGPGTRLTVL.

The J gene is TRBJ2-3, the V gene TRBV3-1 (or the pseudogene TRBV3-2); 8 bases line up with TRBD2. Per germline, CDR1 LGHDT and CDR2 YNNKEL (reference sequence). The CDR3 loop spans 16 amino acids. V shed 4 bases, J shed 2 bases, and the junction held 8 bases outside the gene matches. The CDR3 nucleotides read TGTGCCAGCAGCCGAGATGGACTAGCAGCCACAGATACGCAGTATTTT. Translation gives CASSRDGLAATDTQYF.

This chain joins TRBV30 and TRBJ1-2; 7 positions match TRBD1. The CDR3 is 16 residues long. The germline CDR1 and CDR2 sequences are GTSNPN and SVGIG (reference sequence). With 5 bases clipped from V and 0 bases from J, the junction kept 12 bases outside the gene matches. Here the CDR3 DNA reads TGTGCCTGGGTTAGGGACAGTTTTACCGCTAACTATGGCTACACCTTC. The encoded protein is CAWVRDSFTANYGYTF. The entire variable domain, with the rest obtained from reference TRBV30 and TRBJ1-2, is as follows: SQTIHQWPATLVQPVGSPLSLECTVEGTSNPNLYWYRQAAGRGLQLLFYSVGIGQISSEVPQNLSASRPQDRQFILSSKKLLLSDSGFYLCAWVRDSFTANYGYTFGSGTRLTVV.

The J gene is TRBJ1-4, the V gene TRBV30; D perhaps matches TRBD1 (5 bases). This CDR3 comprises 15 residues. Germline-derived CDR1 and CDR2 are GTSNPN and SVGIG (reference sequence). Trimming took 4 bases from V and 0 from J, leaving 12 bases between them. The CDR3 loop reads CAWTQGLATNEKLFF. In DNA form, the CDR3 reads TGTGCCTGGACCCAGGGACTTGCAACTAATGAAAAACTGTTTTTT.

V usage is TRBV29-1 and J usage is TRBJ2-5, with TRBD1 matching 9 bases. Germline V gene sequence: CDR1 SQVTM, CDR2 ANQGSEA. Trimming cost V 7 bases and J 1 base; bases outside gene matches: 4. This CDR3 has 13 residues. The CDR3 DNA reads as TGCAGCGCGGACAGGGGTCCCCAAGAGACCCAGTACTTC. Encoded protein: CSADRGPQETQYF.